The next 20 T cell receptor beta chains were all read from a single sample in a study of cytomegalovirus exposure and HLA in healthy donors. 13 Jbeta primers and 60 Vbeta primers were used for the PCR. Produced via immunoSEQ multiplex PCR; TCRdb's table is partial and in-frame only. The sample yields tens of thousands of clones, approximately 80% seen once. The sample taken for sequencing was PBMCs. These receptors came from a woman aged 25 to 39 in good health and CMV-seronegative.

Only a few counts were recorded for this clone. V usage is TRBV9 and J usage is TRBJ1-1; 8 nucleotides line up with TRBD1. After removal of 3 bases from V and 12 bases from J, the junction contained 13 bases not matched to a gene. The CDR3 spans 14 residues. Looked up from germline, CDR1 is SGDLS and CDR2 is YYNGEE. For the CDR3, the DNA is TGTGCCAGCAGCGACCAACACCAGGGGGCTGGAACTTTCTTT. This codes for CASSDQHQGAGTFF.

The chain employs TRBV5-1 and TRBJ2-5, with 9 bases aligning to TRBD2. The ends lost 3 bases at V and 5 bases at J; junction bases unmatched: 5. Germline CDR1 reads SGHRS; CDR2 reads YFSETQ. The CDR3 is made up of 14 amino acids. The CDR3 is CASSWLAGRETQYF. The CDR3 bases are TGCGCCAGCAGCTGGCTAGCGGGGCGGGAGACCCAGTACTTC. The variable domain in full, with the rest retrieved from reference TRBV5-1 and TRBJ2-5, is KAGVTQTPRYLIKTRGQQVTLSCSPISGHRSVSWYQQTPGQGLQFLFEYFSETQRNKGNFPGRFSGRQFSNSRSEMNVSTLELGDSALYLCASSWLAGRETQYFGPGTRLLVL.

The rearrangement uses TRBV6-5 and TRBJ1-3, with D perhaps matching TRBD1 (5 bases). Germline loops: CDR1 MNHEY, CDR2 SVGAGI. This CDR3 is built from 16 residues. Trimming took off 2 bases at V and 0 bases at J, with 11 bases between the two ends. The CDR3 bases are TGTGCCAGCAGTTACGGAGCAGGGCCCTCTGGAAACACCATATATTTT. Encoded protein: CASSYGAGPSGNTIYF.

V is TRBV5-4 and J is TRBJ2-5, with D maybe TRBD2 (6 bases). This CDR3 region has 17 residues. From germline, CDR1 is SGHNT and CDR2 YYREEE (reference sequence). V lost 0 bases and J lost 1, with 16 bases in between. For the CDR3, the DNA is TGTGCCAGCAGCTTGGGGGCGACTAGTGGCTCCCAAGAGACCCAGTACTTC. Amino acid sequence: CASSLGATSGSQETQYF.

The V and J genes are TRBV6-5 and TRBJ1-1, with 7 bases fitting TRBD1. This CDR3 region has 16 residues. Germline V CDR1 and CDR2: MNHEY, SVGAGI. Trimming took 0 bases from V and 4 from J; bases not matched to a gene: 8. The CDR3 loop is CASSYSSRHRGTEAFF. In DNA form, the CDR3 reads TGTGCCAGCAGTTACTCGTCACGACACAGGGGCACTGAAGCTTTCTTT.

The V call is TRBV6-6, the J call TRBJ2-1, with D possibly matching TRBD2 (5 bases). CDR3 length: 15 residues. The germline V and J ends were trimmed by 3 bases and 5 bases, with 14 bases remaining between them. The germline V gene has CDR1 MNHNY and CDR2 SVGAGI (reference sequence). CDR3: CASSYSSGLHNEQFF. The CDR3 region has the DNA TGTGCCAGCAGTTATTCAAGCGGACTTCACAATGAGCAGTTCTTC.

The gene calls are TRBV7-2 and TRBJ2-2; possibly TRBD1 for D (6 bases). The CDR3 is 13 residues long. Germline lookup yields CDR1 SGHTA and CDR2 FQGNSA. Trimming removed 7 bases at V and 5 bases at J, with 11 bases between. The CDR3 DNA reads as TGTGCCAGCAACTACAGGGAAACCGGGGAGCTGTTTTTT. This codes for CASNYRETGELFF. The entire variable domain, with the rest obtained from reference TRBV7-2 and TRBJ2-2, is as follows: GAGVSQSPSNKVTEKGKDVELRCDPISGHTALYWYRQSLGQGLEFLIYFQGNSAPDKSGLPSDRFSAERTGGSVSTLTIQRTQQEDSAVYLCASNYRETGELFFGEGSRLTVL.

There are a few counts of this clone. The V and J genes are TRBV10-1 and TRBJ2-2; D is possibly TRBD2 (7 bases). The V end lost 2 bases, the J end lost 6 bases, and 19 bases lay between the germline ends. There are 17 residues in the CDR3. The germline V gene has CDR1 WNHNN and CDR2 SYGVQD (reference sequence). CDR3 nucleotide sequence: TGCGCCAGCAGTGAGATGAGGGGGGGCCGCTACCCCGGGGAGCTGTTTTTT. Translated: CASSEMRGGRYPGELFF.

This clone was picked up a small number of times. The rearrangement joins TRBV6-1 to TRBJ1-2; D unresolved. The V end lost 6 bases, the J end lost 5 bases, and 19 bases lay between the germline ends. The CDR3 has 15 amino acids. Looked up from germline, CDR1 is MNHNS and CDR2 is SASEGT. DNA for the CDR3: TGTGCCAGCAGGGGTCAGACTACCACTATTTATGGCTACACCTTC. Its protein is CASRGQTTTIYGYTF.

This clone was recorded once. The gene calls are TRBV19 and TRBJ2-7; D may be TRBD2 (6 bases). CDR3 length equals 15 residues. V dropped 1 base and J dropped 3 bases, with 13 bases sitting between them. Germline CDR1 and CDR2: LNHDA and SQIVND (reference sequence). CDR3 DNA: TGTGCCAGTAGTATAGGACGGACTACCGACTACGAGCAGTACTTC. Translated, it gives CASSIGRTTDYEQYF.

The V gene is TRBV27, the J gene TRBJ1-2, with D tentatively TRBD1 (6 bases). Germline V gene data show CDR1 as MNHEY and CDR2 as SMNVEV (reference sequence). This CDR3 contains 15 residues. The V and J ends lost 0 bases and 8 bases respectively, with 16 bases between them. In DNA, the CDR3 is TGTGCCAGCAGTTTATCCTCAGGGGCTTCTGAGGGCTACACCTTC. Protein: CASSLSSGASEGYTF.

The V call is TRBV27, the J call TRBJ1-2, with a tentative D call TRBD1 (5 bases). The CDR3 runs 14 residues. The germline gives CDR1 MNHEY, CDR2 SMNVEV (reference sequence). Trimming stripped 3 bases from V and 1 base from J, with 9 bases between. CDR3 protein: CASSFLGDNYGYTF. CDR3 sequence (DNA): TGTGCCAGCAGTTTTCTAGGGGATAACTATGGCTACACCTTC.

CDR3 coding DNA: TGCAGCGTTCTGGGGGGGAGGGGAGAAAAACTGTTTTTT. Its protein is CSVLGGRGEKLFF. This chain connects TRBV29-1 to TRBJ1-4; TRBD1 might be the D (5 bases). Germline V lookup: CDR1 SQVTM, CDR2 ANQGSEA. The germline V and J ends were trimmed by 5 bases and 8 bases, with 15 bases remaining between them. This CDR3 has 13 residues.

This chain joins TRBV7-2 and TRBJ2-7, with TRBD1 as a possible D gene (6 bases). V dropped 2 bases and J dropped 2 bases, with 13 bases sitting between them. Germline CDR1 SGHTA, CDR2 FQGNSA. The CDR3 runs 15 residues. CDR3 bases: TGTGCCAGCAGCTTAAGACAGGTGCGGCCCTACGAGCAGTACTTC. Translated, it gives CASSLRQVRPYEQYF.

The V call is TRBV18, the J call TRBJ2-1, with 10 bases lining up with TRBD1. In germline, CDR1 is KGHSH, CDR2 LQKENI. Losses at the gene ends were 3 bases for V and 7 bases for J; bases not matched to a gene: 6. The CDR3 contains 15 residues. The CDR3 loop is CASSPGQGPFNEQFF. The CDR3 DNA is TGTGCCAGCTCACCGGGACAGGGGCCCTTTAATGAGCAGTTCTTC.

This clone was detected only once. The V call is TRBV7-9, the J call TRBJ1-1; 7 positions match TRBD1. V trimming: 6 bases; J trimming: 0 bases; junction bases outside the gene matches: 4. Germline V gene lookup returns CDR1 SEHNR and CDR2 FQNEAQ (reference sequence). The CDR3 extends over 14 amino acids. DNA for the CDR3: TGTGCCAGCAGGTTGGGACAGCTGAACACTGAAGCTTTCTTT. The encoded protein is CASRLGQLNTEAFF.

CDR3 DNA: TGCGCCAGCAGCTTTAGCGGGGGGGCGCGTGAGACCCAGTACTTC. Protein sequence: CASSFSGGARETQYF. J is TRBJ2-5 and V is TRBV5-1; 11 nucleotides line up with TRBD2. CDR1 and CDR2 (germline): SGHRS, YFSETQ. Unmatched junction bases numbered 5, after V lost 2 bases and J lost 5 bases. The CDR3 has 15 amino acids.

Concerning this clone itself: Other DNA sequences in the sample encode the same CDR3. J is TRBJ1-1 and V is TRBV9; D not certain. The V and J ends lost 2 bases and 1 base respectively, with 6 bases between them. The CDR3 extends over 13 amino acids. Germline loops: CDR1 SGDLS, CDR2 YYNGEE. CDR3 region: CASSVAGNTEAFF. The CDR3 bases are TGTGCCAGCAGCGTGGCAGGGAACACTGAAGCTTTCTTT.

This chain connects TRBV13 to TRBJ1-2; D call uncertain. Trimming took 3 bases from V and 2 from J, leaving 7 bases between them. The CDR3 loop spans 13 amino acids. Germline-derived CDR1 and CDR2 are PRHDT and FYEKMQ (reference sequence). The chain's CDR3 is CASSLPGNYGYTF. The DNA of the CDR3 is TGTGCCAGCAGCTTGCCGGGGAACTATGGCTACACCTTC.

Turning to this clone: At one end the junction does not follow the germline gene, possibly because of a read error. This chain connects TRBV9 to TRBJ2-3; TRBD1 matches at 7 bases. The CDR3 contains 17 residues. Germline CDR1 SGDLS, CDR2 YYNGEE. CDR3 protein: CAGSVNKGAGSTDTQYF. The CDR3 DNA sequence: TGTGCCGGCAGCGTAAATAAGGGGGCAGGGAGCACAGATACGCAGTATTTT.